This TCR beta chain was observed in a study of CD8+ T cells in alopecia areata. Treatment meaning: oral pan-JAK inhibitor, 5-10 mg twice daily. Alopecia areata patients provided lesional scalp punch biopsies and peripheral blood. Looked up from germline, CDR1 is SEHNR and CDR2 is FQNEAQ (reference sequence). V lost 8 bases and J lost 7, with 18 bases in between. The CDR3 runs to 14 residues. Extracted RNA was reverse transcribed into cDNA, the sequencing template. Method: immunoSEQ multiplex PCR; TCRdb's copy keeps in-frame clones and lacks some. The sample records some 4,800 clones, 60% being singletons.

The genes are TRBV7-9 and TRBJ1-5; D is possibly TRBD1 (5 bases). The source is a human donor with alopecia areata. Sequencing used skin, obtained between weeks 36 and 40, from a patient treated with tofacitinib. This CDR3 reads CASGGSGTGQPQHF. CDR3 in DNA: TGTGCCAGCGGGGGGAGTGGGACCGGGCAGCCCCAGCATTTT.